The clone carrying this T cell receptor (beta chain) was recorded a few times. Its antigen is not identified. This record comes from a study of beta chain features in type 1 diabetes. General study findings and limits: Unsettled here was the matter of whether HLA type influences TCRB rearrangement. Researchers report that Type 1 diabetes patients had moderately but significantly shorter TCRB CDR3s across all four CD4+ subsets.

Investigators reverse transcribed all isolated RNA, so they sequenced expressed TCRB transcripts. Clones were sequenced by immunoSEQ multiplex PCR, and TCRdb holds only the in-frame ones, with some missing. The sample has over 600,000 clones, around 12% seen once. V dropped 4 bases and J dropped 0 bases, with 14 bases sitting between them. This CDR3 spans 16 amino acids. CDR1 and CDR2 from the germline V gene are SGHRS and YFSETQ. Cell sorting via CD45RO/CCR7/CD25/CD127/CD95/CD27 was performed to obtain CD4+ naive, central memory, regulatory and stem cell-like memory cells. Sequenced: naive CD4+ T cells from blood. The origin of this receptor is a man between 25 and 39 years old with type 1 diabetes. The chain links TRBV5-1 to TRBJ1-3, with D tentatively TRBD1 (6 bases). CDR3 amino acids: CASSPGQPASGNTIYF. The CDR3 DNA reads as TGCGCCAGCAGCCCCGGACAGCCTGCCTCTGGAAACACCATATATTTT.